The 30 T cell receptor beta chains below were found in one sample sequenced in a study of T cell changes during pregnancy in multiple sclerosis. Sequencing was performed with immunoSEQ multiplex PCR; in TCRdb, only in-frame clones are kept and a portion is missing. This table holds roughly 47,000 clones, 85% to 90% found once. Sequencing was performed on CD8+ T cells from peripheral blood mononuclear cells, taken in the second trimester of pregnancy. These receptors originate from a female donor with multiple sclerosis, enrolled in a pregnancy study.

The CDR3 sequence is CASSVDQGPSTDTQYF. The CDR3 DNA follows: TGTGCCAGCAGCGTAGATCAGGGCCCTAGCACAGATACGCAGTATTTT. The chain is built from TRBV9 and TRBJ2-3; perhaps TRBD1 as D (5 bases). Germline V lookup: CDR1 SGDLS, CDR2 YYNGEE. V was cut by 0 bases and J by 0 bases, with 11 bases left in between. The CDR3 covers 16 residues.

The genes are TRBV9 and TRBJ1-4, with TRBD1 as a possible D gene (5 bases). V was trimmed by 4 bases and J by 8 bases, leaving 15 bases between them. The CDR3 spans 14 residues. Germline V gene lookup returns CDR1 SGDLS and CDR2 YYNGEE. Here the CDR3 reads CASSRGVLLEKLFF. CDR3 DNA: TGTGCCAGCAGCCGGGGGGTTCTATTGGAAAAACTGTTTTTT.

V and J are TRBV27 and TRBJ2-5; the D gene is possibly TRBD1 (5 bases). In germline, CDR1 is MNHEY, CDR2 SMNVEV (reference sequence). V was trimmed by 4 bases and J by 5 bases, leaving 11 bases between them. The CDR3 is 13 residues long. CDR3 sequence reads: CASSSGSGETQYF. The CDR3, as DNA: TGTGCCAGCAGTTCAGGGTCGGGCGAGACCCAGTACTTC.

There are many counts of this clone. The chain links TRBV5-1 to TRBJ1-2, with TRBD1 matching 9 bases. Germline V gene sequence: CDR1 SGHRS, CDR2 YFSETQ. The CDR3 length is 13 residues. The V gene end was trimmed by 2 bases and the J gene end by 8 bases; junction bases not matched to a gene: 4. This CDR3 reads CASSFTGGWGYTF. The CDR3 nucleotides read TGCGCCAGCAGCTTTACAGGGGGCTGGGGCTACACCTTC.

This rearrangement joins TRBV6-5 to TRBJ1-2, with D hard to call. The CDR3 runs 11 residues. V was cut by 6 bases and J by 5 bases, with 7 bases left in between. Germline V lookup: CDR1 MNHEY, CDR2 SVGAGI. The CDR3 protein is CASRGAYGYTF. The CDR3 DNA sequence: TGTGCCAGCAGGGGCGCGTATGGCTACACCTTC.

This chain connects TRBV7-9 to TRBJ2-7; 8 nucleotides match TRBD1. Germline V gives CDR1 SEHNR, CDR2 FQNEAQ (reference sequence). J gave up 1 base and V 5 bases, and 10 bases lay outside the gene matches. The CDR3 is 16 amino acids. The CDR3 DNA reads TGTGCCAGCAGCACGGGGCGGGACAGGACGTCCTACGAGCAGTACTTC. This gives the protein CASSTGRDRTSYEQYF.

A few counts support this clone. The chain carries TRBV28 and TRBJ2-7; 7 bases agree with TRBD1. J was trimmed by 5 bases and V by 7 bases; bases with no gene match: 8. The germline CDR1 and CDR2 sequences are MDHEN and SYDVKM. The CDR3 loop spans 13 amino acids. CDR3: CASNNRGFDEQYF. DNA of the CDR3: TGTGCCAGCAATAACAGGGGATTTGACGAGCAGTACTTC.

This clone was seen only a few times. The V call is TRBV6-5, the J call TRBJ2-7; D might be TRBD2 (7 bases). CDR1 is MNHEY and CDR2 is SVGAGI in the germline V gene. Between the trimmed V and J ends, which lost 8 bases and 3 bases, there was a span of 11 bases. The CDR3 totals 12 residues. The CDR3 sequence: CASERGGYEQYF. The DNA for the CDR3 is TGTGCCAGCGAGAGGGGGGGCTACGAGCAGTACTTC.

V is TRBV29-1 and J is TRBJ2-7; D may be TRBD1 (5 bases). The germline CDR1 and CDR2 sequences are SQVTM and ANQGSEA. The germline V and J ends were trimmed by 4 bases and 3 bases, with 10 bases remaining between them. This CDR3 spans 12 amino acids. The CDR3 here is CSVGPGLYEQYF. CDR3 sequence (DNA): TGCAGCGTTGGGCCAGGGCTCTACGAGCAGTACTTC.

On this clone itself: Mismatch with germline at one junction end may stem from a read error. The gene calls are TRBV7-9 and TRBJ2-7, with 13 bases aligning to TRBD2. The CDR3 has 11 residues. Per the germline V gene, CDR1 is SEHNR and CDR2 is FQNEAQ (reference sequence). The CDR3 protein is CASSGLAGVLF. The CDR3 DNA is TGTGCCAGCAGCGGACTAGCGGGGGTACTCTTC.

CDR3 region: CASSDILSGADTQYF. CDR3 bases: TGCGCCAGCAGTGATATACTTTCCGGGGCAGATACGCAGTATTTT. J is TRBJ2-3 and V is TRBV10-2, with D possibly TRBD2 on 5 matching bases. The CDR3 covers 15 residues. Germline CDR1 and CDR2: WSHSY and SAAADI. Trimming cost V 3 bases and J 4 bases, with 14 bases left between them.

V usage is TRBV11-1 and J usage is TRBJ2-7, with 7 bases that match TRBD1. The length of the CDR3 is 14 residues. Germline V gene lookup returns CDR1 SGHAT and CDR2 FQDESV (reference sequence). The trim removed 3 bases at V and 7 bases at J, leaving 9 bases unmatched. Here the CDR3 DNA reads TGTGCCAGCAGCTTCGGACAGGACGCCGGAGAGCAGTACTTC. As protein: CASSFGQDAGEQYF. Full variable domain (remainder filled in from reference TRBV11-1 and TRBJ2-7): EAEVAQSPRYKITEKSQAVAFWCDPISGHATLYWYRQILGQGPELLVQFQDESVVDDSQLPKDRFSAERLKGVDSTLKIQPAELGDSAMYLCASSFGQDAGEQYFGPGTRLTVT.

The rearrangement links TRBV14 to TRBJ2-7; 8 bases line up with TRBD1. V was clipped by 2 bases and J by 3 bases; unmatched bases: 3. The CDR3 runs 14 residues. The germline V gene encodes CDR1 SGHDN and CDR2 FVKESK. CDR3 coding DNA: TGTGCCAGCAGCCAAAGTGGACAGGGCTACGAGCAGTACTTC. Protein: CASSQSGQGYEQYF.

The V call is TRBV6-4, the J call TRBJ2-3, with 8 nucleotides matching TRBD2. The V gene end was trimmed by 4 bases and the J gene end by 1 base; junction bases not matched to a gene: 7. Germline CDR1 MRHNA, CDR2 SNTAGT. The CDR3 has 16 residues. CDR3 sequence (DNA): TGTGCCAGCAGTGGGGCAAGCGGGGGACGCACAGATACGCAGTATTTT. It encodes CASSGASGGRTDTQYF.

DNA of the CDR3: TGTGCCAGCAGTGTCAACAGGGTTACTCAGCCCCAGCATTTT. Translating it yields CASSVNRVTQPQHF. The V gene is TRBV27, the J gene TRBJ1-5, with D possibly matching TRBD1 (6 bases). Germline V gene data show CDR1 as MNHEY and CDR2 as SMNVEV (reference sequence). The CDR3 sequence is 14 residues long. V gave up 5 bases and J gave up 6 bases, with 14 bases separating them.

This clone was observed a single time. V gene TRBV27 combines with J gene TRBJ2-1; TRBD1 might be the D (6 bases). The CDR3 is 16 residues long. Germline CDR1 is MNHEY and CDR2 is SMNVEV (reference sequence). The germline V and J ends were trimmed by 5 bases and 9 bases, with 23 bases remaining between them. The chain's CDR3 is CASSPTGGVTVSEQFF. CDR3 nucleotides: TGTGCCAGCAGTCCGACAGGAGGTGTGACAGTAAGTGAGCAGTTCTTC.

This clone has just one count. The DNA for the CDR3 is TGTGCCTGGAGTGTAGCGGGGGCTCCTAATGAAAAACTGTTTTTT. Its translation is CAWSVAGAPNEKLFF. This rearrangement joins TRBV30 to TRBJ1-4; D is possibly TRBD1 (6 bases). Germline V gene data show CDR1 as GTSNPN and CDR2 as SVGIG (reference sequence). This CDR3 has 15 amino acids. Trimming stripped 0 bases from V and 3 bases from J, with 11 bases between.

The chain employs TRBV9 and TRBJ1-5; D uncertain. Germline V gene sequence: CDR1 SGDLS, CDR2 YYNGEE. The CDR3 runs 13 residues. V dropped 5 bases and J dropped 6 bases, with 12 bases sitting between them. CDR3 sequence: CASSSGVGQPQHF. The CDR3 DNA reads TGTGCCAGCAGTTCCGGGGTAGGTCAGCCCCAGCATTTT.

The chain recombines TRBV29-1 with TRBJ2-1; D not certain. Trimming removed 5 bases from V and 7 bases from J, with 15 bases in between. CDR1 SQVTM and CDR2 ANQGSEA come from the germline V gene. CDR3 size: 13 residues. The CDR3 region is CSVFPPAENEQFF. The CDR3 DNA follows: TGCAGCGTTTTTCCTCCGGCGGAAAATGAGCAGTTCTTC.

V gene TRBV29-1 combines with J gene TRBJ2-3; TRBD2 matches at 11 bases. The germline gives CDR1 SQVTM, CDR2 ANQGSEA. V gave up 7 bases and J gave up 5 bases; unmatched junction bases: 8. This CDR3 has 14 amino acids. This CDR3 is CSAISGGARDTQYF. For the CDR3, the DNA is TGCAGCGCTATTAGCGGGGGGGCAAGAGATACGCAGTATTTT.

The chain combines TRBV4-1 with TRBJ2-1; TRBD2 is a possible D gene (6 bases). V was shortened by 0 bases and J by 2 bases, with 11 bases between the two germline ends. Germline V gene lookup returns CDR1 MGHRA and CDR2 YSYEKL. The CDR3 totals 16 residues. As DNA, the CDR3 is TGCGCCAGCAGCCAAGATGGACTACAAACCTACAATGAGCAGTTCTTC. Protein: CASSQDGLQTYNEQFF.

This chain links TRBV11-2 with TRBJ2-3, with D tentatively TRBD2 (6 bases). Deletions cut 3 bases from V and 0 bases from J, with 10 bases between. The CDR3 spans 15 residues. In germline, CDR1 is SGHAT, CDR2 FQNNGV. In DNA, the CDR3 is TGTGCCAGCAGCTTGTTTGGGACTAGCACAGATACGCAGTATTTT. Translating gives CASSLFGTSTDTQYF.

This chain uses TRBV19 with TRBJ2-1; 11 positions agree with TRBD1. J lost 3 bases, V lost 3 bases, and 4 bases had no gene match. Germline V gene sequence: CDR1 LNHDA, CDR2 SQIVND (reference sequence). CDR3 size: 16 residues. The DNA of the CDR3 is TGTGCCAGTAGTATCGGGACAGGGGGTAACTACAATGAGCAGTTCTTC. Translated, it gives CASSIGTGGNYNEQFF.

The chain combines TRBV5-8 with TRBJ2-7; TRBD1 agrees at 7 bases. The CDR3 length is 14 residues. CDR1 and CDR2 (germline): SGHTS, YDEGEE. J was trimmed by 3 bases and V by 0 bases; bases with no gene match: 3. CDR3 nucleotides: TGTGCCAGCAGCTTGGGGGACAGCGGCTACGAGCAGTACTTC. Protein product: CASSLGDSGYEQYF.

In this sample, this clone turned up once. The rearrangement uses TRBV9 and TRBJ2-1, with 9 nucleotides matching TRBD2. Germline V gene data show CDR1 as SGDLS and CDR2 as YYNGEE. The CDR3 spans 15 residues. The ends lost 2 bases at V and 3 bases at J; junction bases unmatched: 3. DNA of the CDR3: TGTGCCAGCAGCGTTAGCGGGGGCGTCTACAATGAGCAGTTCTTC. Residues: CASSVSGGVYNEQFF.

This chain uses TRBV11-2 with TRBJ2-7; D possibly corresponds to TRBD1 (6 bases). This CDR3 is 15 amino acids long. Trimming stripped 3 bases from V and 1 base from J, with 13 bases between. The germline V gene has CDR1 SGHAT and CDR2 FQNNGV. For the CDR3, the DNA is TGTGCCAGCAGCTTGGGGGCGGACAGATCCTACGAGCAGTACTTC. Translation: CASSLGADRSYEQYF.

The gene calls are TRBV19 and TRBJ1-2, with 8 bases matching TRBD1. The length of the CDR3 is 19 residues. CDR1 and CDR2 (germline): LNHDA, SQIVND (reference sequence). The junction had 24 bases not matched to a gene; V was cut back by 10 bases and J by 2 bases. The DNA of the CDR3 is TGTGCCACGCAGGGGGCTCACCTCAAACCGAATACAACAAACTATGGCTACACCTTC. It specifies CATQGAHLKPNTTNYGYTF.

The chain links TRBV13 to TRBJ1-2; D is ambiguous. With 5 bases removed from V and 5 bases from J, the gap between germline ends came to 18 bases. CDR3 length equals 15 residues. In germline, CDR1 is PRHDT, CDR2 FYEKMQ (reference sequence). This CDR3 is CASSPTTSGPYGYTF. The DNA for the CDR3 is TGTGCCAGCAGCCCAACTACCTCCGGCCCTTATGGCTACACCTTC.

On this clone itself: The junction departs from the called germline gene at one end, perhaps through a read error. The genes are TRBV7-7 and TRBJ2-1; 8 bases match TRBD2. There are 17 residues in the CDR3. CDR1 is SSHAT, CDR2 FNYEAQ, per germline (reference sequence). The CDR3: CASSLEVAGGSYNEQFF. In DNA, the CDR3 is TGTGCTAGCAGCTTAGAAGTGGCGGGGGGCTCCTACAATGAGCAGTTCTTC.

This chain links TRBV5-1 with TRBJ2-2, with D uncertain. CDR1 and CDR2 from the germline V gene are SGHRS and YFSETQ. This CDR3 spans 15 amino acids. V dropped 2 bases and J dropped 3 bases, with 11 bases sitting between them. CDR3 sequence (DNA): TGCGCCAGCAGCTTTACAGAGACCTACACCGGGGAGCTGTTTTTT. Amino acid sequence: CASSFTETYTGELFF. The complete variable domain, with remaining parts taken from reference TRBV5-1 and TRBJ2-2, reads KAGVTQTPRYLIKTRGQQVTLSCSPISGHRSVSWYQQTPGQGLQFLFEYFSETQRNKGNFPGRFSGRQFSNSRSEMNVSTLELGDSALYLCASSFTETYTGELFFGEGSRLTVL.